This T cell receptor (beta chain) was recovered during a study of cytomegalovirus exposure and HLA in healthy donors. Study-level information: A subsequent analysis reported that the 120 or so validation repertoires were produced on the same platform that had also been used for the 500 to 700 first-cohort repertoires.

The germline gives CDR1 GTSNPN, CDR2 SVGIG (reference sequence). V lost 3 bases and J 5 bases, leaving 7 bases between the germline ends. The CDR3 is 12 residues long. Donors came from a validation cohort of over a hundred subjects, distinct from the first 666-subject cohort. Generated by immunoSEQ multiplex PCR, the TCRdb table keeps only in-frame clones and is missing some. In the table there are roughly 300,000 clones, roughly 87% of which are singletons. About this clone: Its specificity is unknown.

General study findings and limits: According to the study, roughly 160 TCR beta chains were cytomegalovirus-associated. Generally TCR sequences proved uncommon, though certain public TCRs appeared in numerous donors.

This receptor was taken from a woman between 25 and 40 years old in good health and CMV-seropositive. This chain joins TRBV30 and TRBJ1-4; D gene unclear. Sequenced input: PBMCs. In DNA, the CDR3 is TGTGCCTGGAGGGAATTCAATGAAAAACTGTTTTTT. Amino acid sequence: CAWREFNEKLFF. Supplemented by reference TRBV30 and TRBJ1-4, the full variable domain reads SQTIHQWPATLVQPVGSPLSLECTVEGTSNPNLYWYRQAAGRGLQLLFYSVGIGQISSEVPQNLSASRPQDRQFILSSKKLLLSDSGFYLCAWREFNEKLFFGSGTQLSVL.